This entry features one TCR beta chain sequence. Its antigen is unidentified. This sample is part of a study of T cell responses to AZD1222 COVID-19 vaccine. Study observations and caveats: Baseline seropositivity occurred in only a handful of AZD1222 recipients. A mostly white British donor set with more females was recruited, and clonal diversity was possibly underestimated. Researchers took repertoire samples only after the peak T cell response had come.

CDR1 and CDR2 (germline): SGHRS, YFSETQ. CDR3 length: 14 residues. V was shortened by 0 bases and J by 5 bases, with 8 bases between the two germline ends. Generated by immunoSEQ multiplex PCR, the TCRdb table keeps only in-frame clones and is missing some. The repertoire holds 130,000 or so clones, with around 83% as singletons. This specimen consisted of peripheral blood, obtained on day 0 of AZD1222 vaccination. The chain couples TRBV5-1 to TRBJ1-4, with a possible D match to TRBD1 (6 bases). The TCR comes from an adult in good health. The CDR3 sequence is CASSLATGNEKLFF. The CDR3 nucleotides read TGCGCCAGCAGCTTGGCTACAGGGAATGAAAAACTGTTTTTT.